The entry that follows covers one TCR beta chain sequence. The data belong to a study of blood T cell repertoires in COVID-19. Turning to the study itself: Samples representing acute and convalescent COVID-19 were sourced from the United States, Italy and Spain. Sample material is recorded as cDNA or gDNA derived from T cells, B-cell-depleted T cells, or PBMCs.

In the source study's methods: Nucleated cell number was recorded as an estimate derived from reference gene primer amplification. The repertoire was sequenced with immunoSEQ multiplex PCR; TCRdb's copy has only in-frame clones and lacks some. V, J and clone size were drawn from that table, and D and trimming were deduced from the DNA. Among about 140,000 clones listed, around 84% were seen once. The CDR3 runs to 15 residues. With 6 bases clipped from V and 6 bases from J, the junction kept 9 bases outside the gene matches. Looked up from germline, CDR1 is MNHEY and CDR2 is SVGAGI. This TCR derives from a human donor with acute or convalescent COVID-19. The donor label of this sample is uncertain. The sample taken for sequencing was peripheral blood. The chain uses TRBV6-5 and TRBJ2-1, with 9 nucleotides matching TRBD2. The CDR3 loop is CASSRWREGLNEQFF. CDR3 in DNA: TGTGCCAGCAGCCGCTGGCGGGAGGGTCTCAATGAGCAGTTCTTC.